This T cell receptor (beta chain) was sequenced during a study of cytomegalovirus exposure and HLA in healthy donors. Primers for the PCR totalled 60 Vbeta and 13 Jbeta. Assay used: immunoSEQ multiplex PCR; TCRdb lists only in-frame clones, some missing. The data contain under 150,000 clones, about 72% of them seen just once; the ten biggest clones take up around 1.6%. From germline, CDR1 is LGHNA and CDR2 YSLEER. The J segment lost 3 bases and the V segment lost 4 bases, leaving 8 bases of the junction unmatched. The CDR3 spans 16 residues. General study results and limits: Upon later analysis, HLA-associated TCR beta chains proved more clonally expanded than other, equally common chains.

On this clone itself: Its antigen is not identified.

This chain links TRBV4-3 with TRBJ1-3; 8 nucleotides match TRBD1. This TCR derives from a man aged 25 to 40 in good health and CMV-seropositive. Sequenced material: PBMCs. CDR3 amino acids: CASSPRGQAFGNTIYF. The CDR3 region has the DNA TGCGCCAGCAGCCCAAGGGGACAGGCATTTGGAAACACCATATATTTT.